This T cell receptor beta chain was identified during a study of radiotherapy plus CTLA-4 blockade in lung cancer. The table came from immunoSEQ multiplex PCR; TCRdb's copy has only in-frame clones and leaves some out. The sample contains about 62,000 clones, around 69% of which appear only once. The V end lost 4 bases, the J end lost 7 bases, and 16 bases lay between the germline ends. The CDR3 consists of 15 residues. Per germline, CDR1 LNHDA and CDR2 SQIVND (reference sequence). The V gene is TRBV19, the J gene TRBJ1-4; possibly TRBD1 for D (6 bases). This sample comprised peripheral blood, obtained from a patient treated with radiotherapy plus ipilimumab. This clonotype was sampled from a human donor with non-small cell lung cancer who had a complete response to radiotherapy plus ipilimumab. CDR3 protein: CASSTGQSKAEKLFF. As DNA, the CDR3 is TGTGCCAGTAGTACAGGACAGTCTAAGGCTGAAAAACTGTTTTTT.